The rows below give T cell receptor beta chains drawn from one sample of a study of identical twins. TCRdb reanalysed the 5' RACE reads using MiXCR and keeps one entry per CDR3 protein. Here the sample spans roughly 1,500,000 distinct CDR3 sequences, roughly 35% being singletons. The specimen sequenced was cord blood. Every receptor here comes from a newborn girl in good health. The CDR3 runs from the conserved cysteine through the conserved F or W. The D gene is left open where the match is weak. The size field is filled for only some rows; it gives once, few, many or a size class.

V: TRBV6-5; J: TRBJ2-1; length: 12; D: TRBD2; size: few; DNA: TGTGCCAGCGGGGCGGGAGCAAATGAGCAGTTCTTC; CDR3: CASGAGANEQFF
V: TRBV20-1; J: TRBJ2-5; length: 14; D: .; size: .; DNA: TGCAGTGCTTCAACGCAGGGATACGGGGAGACCCAGTACTTC; CDR3: CSASTQGYGETQYF
V: TRBV6-1; J: TRBJ1-2; length: 15; D: TRBD1; size: .; DNA: TGTGCCGCTGGAGGAGGGACAGGGAGGAGCTATGGCTACACCTTC; CDR3: CAAGGGTGRSYGYTF
V: TRBV2; J: TRBJ1-5; length: 14; D: TRBD1; size: .; DNA: TGTGCCAGCAGACGACAGGGAGGTAGTCAGCCCCAGCATTTT; CDR3: CASRRQGGSQPQHF
V: TRBV7-9; J: TRBJ1-2; length: 12; D: .; size: many; DNA: TGTGCCAGCAGCTTAGTTTCGTATGGCTACACCTTC; CDR3: CASSLVSYGYTF
V: TRBV9; J: TRBJ2-3; length: 12; D: .; size: many; DNA: TGTGCCAGCGCAGGGTTCGGGGATACGCAGTATTTT; CDR3: CASAGFGDTQYF
V: TRBV7-6; J: TRBJ2-6; length: 15; D: .; size: .; DNA: TGTGCCAGCAGCTTAGTTCTCTCTGGGGCCAACGTCCTGACTTTC; CDR3: CASSLVLSGANVLTF
V: TRBV20-1; J: TRBJ1-5; length: 15; D: TRBD1; size: .; DNA: TGCAGTGCGGGTTGGGACAGGGCTAGCAATCAGCCCCAGCATTTT; CDR3: CSAGWDRASNQPQHF
V: TRBV21-1; J: TRBJ2-2; length: 13; D: .; size: few; DNA: TGTGCCAGCAGCAAAAAGAAAGAGGGGGAGCTGTTTTTT; CDR3: CASSKKKEGELFF
V: TRBV6-5; J: TRBJ1-5; length: 14; D: .; size: many; DNA: TGTGCCCTCGGAGACGGGGACGGCAATCAGCCCCAGCATTTT; CDR3: CALGDGDGNQPQHF
V: TRBV7-9; J: TRBJ1-2; length: 17; D: .; size: .; DNA: TGTGCCAGCAGCTTAGGGGGGGGCAGGCGATCCAACTATGGCTACACCTTC; CDR3: CASSLGGGRRSNYGYTF
V: TRBV20-1; J: TRBJ2-1; length: 14; D: TRBD2; size: .; DNA: TGCAGTGCTACTACGGGACTAGTCTACAATGAGCGGTTCTTC; CDR3: CSATTGLVYNERFF
V: TRBV3-1; J: TRBJ2-1; length: 17; D: .; size: .; DNA: TGTGCCAGCAGCCTATCCCTCTGGGGGGGGCCCTACAATGAGCAGTTCTTC; CDR3: CASSLSLWGGPYNEQFF
V: TRBV6-5; J: TRBJ2-1; length: 15; D: TRBD2; size: .; DNA: TGTGCCAGCAGCAGCGGGACTAGCGTGCGCAATGACCAGTTCTTC; CDR3: CASSSGTSVRNDQFF
V: TRBV24-1; J: TRBJ2-1; length: 13; D: TRBD1; size: .; DNA: TGTGCCACCAGTGGACAGGGGTACAATGAGCAGTTCTTC; CDR3: CATSGQGYNEQFF
V: TRBV29-1; J: TRBJ1-1; length: 14; D: .; size: .; DNA: TGCAGCGTTGAAGCGGCCGGCATGAACACTGAAGCTTTCTTT; CDR3: CSVEAAGMNTEAFF
V: TRBV6-2/TRBV6-3; J: TRBJ2-1; length: 14; D: .; size: .; DNA: TGTGCCAGCAGTTACTCTCTGGGCCACAATGAGCAGTTCTTC; CDR3: CASSYSLGHNEQFF
V: TRBV7-9; J: TRBJ2-3; length: 16; D: .; size: few; DNA: TGTGCCAGCAGCCGTGTAGCAGCCTCGGGTTGGGATACGCAGTATTTT; CDR3: CASSRVAASGWDTQYF
V: TRBV29-1; J: TRBJ1-4; length: 13; D: TRBD1; size: many; DNA: TGCAGCGGGGAGGACAGGGTCGGTGAAAAACTGTTTTTT; CDR3: CSGEDRVGEKLFF
V: TRBV2; J: TRBJ2-3; length: 15; D: TRBD2; size: few; DNA: TGTGCCAGTAGAGGGGGGACTAGCGGCACAGATACGCAGTATTTT; CDR3: CASRGGTSGTDTQYF
V: TRBV20-1; J: TRBJ2-7; length: 15; D: TRBD2; size: .; DNA: TGCAGTGCTAGAGACTGGACTAGCGGGGGAGGTGAGCAGTACTTC; CDR3: CSARDWTSGGGEQYF
V: TRBV20-1; J: TRBJ2-1; length: 17; D: TRBD2; size: .; DNA: TGCAGTGCTAGGCTTCCAAGAGGGACTAGCGGTTTAAATGAGCAGTTCTTC; CDR3: CSARLPRGTSGLNEQFF
V: TRBV20-1; J: TRBJ2-7; length: 13; D: .; size: .; DNA: TGCAGTGCTCCCAAACAGGGGGGGTACGAGCAGTACTTC; CDR3: CSAPKQGGYEQYF
V: TRBV18; J: TRBJ2-7; length: 15; D: TRBD1; size: .; DNA: TGTGCCAGCTCGCCGACAGGGGTCGCCTACAATGAGCAGTACTTC; CDR3: CASSPTGVAYNEQYF
V: TRBV5-1; J: TRBJ2-7; length: 14; D: .; size: many; DNA: TGCGCCAGCAGCTTGTCTAGCGACACCTACGAGCAGTACTTC; CDR3: CASSLSSDTYEQYF
V: TRBV28; J: TRBJ1-5; length: 11; D: .; size: .; DNA: TGTGCCAGCGCCGGCAATCAGCCCCAGCATTTT; CDR3: CASAGNQPQHF
V: TRBV7-2; J: TRBJ1-2; length: 14; D: TRBD1; size: .; DNA: TGTGCCAGCAGCCTGACAGGGGTGCGCTATGGCTACACCTTC; CDR3: CASSLTGVRYGYTF
V: TRBV27; J: TRBJ2-7; length: 15; D: TRBD2; size: few; DNA: TGTGCCAGCAGTTTAAATCCGCGGGGGACCTACGAGCAGTACTTC; CDR3: CASSLNPRGTYEQYF
V: TRBV6-1; J: TRBJ1-5; length: 14; D: .; size: many; DNA: TGTGCCAGCAGTGATGGTCGAGGGGCTCAGCCCCAGCATTTT; CDR3: CASSDGRGAQPQHF
V: TRBV4-1; J: TRBJ1-2; length: 14; D: .; size: .; DNA: TGCGCCAGCAGCCAAGTGGGCGTTAACTATGGCTACACCTTC; CDR3: CASSQVGVNYGYTF
V: TRBV4-3; J: TRBJ2-3; length: 14; D: .; size: .; DNA: TGCGCCAGCAGCCACCGCCCCCGGGCAGATACGCAGTATTTT; CDR3: CASSHRPRADTQYF
V: TRBV20-1; J: TRBJ2-1; length: 16; D: .; size: few; DNA: TGCAGTGCTAGAGGTGGGACCACTAGCTCCTACAATGAGCAGTTCTTC; CDR3: CSARGGTTSSYNEQFF
V: TRBV28; J: TRBJ2-3; length: 16; D: TRBD2; size: .; DNA: TGTGCCAGCAGTTTAGTCTGGGCGGGAGGCACAGATACGCAGTATTTT; CDR3: CASSLVWAGGTDTQYF
V: TRBV28; J: TRBJ1-2; length: 14; D: .; size: .; DNA: TGTGCCAGCAGCACCTTCGGCCAGGCCTATGGCTACACCTTC; CDR3: CASSTFGQAYGYTF
V: TRBV12-3/TRBV12-4; J: TRBJ2-3; length: 14; D: TRBD1; size: .; DNA: TGTGCCAGCAGTTTCGGACAGGGGTGGGATACGCAGTATTTT; CDR3: CASSFGQGWDTQYF
V: TRBV5-6; J: TRBJ1-2; length: 12; D: TRBD1; size: few; DNA: TGTGCCAGCAGCTTTGGACAGGCTGGCTACACCTTC; CDR3: CASSFGQAGYTF
V: TRBV10-2; J: TRBJ2-3; length: 15; D: .; size: few; DNA: TGCGCCAGCAGTGAGCGGACGGGGAACGAAGATACGCAGTATTTT; CDR3: CASSERTGNEDTQYF
V: TRBV5-1; J: TRBJ1-2; length: 15; D: .; size: few; DNA: TGCGCCAGCAGCTCTGGGGGGACCCCTAACTATGGCTACACCTTC; CDR3: CASSSGGTPNYGYTF